This T cell receptor beta chain was observed in a study of T cell responses to AZD1222 COVID-19 vaccine. The CDR3 is 14 residues long. Germline CDR1 is SNHLY and CDR2 is FYNNEI. Trimming pared 8 bases from V and 1 base from J, leaving 13 bases between. Study conclusions and caveats: It was only after the peak T cell response that any repertoires were sampled. Only a handful of AZD1222 recipients, more than five in all, had baseline seropositivity. Of spike-specific TCRs, nearly half reportedly target regions left unmutated in variants.

The protocol was immunoSEQ multiplex PCR, while the TCRdb copy is restricted to in-frame clones and leaves out a portion. The sample lists 65,000 to 80,000 clones; roughly 80% were seen once. There are a few counts of this clone. The antigen is unknown. This clonotype was obtained from an adult who received the AZD1222 COVID-19 vaccine. The sample in question was peripheral blood, obtained 28 days after the second AZD1222 dose. The chain couples TRBV2 to TRBJ2-3; maybe TRBD2 (6 bases). CDR3 in amino acids: CASWDSGGTDTQYF. CDR3 DNA sequence: TGTGCCAGCTGGGACTCCGGGGGCACAGATACGCAGTATTTT. The full variable domain, with the rest looked up from reference TRBV2 and TRBJ2-3, is EPEVTQTPSHQVTQMGQEVILRCVPISNHLYFYWYRQILGQKVEFLVSFYNNEISEKSEIFDDQFSVERPDGSNFTLKIRSTKLEDSAMYFCASWDSGGTDTQYFGPGTRLTVL.